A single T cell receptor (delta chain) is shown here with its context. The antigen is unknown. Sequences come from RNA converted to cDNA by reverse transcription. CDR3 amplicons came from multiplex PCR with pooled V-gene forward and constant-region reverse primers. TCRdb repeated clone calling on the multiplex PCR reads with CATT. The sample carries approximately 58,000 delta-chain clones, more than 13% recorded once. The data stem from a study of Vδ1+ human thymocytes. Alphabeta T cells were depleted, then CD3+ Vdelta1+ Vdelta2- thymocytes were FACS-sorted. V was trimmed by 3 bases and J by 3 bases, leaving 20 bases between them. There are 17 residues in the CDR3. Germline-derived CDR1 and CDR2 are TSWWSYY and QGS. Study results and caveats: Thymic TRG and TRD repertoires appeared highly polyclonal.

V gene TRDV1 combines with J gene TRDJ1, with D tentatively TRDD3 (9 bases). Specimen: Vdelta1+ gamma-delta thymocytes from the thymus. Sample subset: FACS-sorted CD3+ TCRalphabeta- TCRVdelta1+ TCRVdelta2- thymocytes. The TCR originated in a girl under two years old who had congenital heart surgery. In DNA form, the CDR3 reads TGTGCTCTTGGGGACCACTTCCTACGGGGATACGCCGATAAACTCATCTTT. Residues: CALGDHFLRGYADKLIF.